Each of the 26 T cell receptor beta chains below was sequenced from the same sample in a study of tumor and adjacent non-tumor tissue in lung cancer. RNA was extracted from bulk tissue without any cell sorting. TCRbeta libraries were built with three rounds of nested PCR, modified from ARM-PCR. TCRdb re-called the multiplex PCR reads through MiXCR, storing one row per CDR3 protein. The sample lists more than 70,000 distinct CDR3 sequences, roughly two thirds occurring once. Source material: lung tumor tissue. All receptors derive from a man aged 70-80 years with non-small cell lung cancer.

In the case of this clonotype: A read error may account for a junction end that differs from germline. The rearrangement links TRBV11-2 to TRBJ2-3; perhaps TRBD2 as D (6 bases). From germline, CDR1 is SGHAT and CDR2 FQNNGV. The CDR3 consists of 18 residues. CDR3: CASSLGVAASVVTDTQYF. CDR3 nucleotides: TGTGCCAGTAGCTTGGGGGTAGCGGCATCCGTCGTCACAGATACGCAGTATTTT.

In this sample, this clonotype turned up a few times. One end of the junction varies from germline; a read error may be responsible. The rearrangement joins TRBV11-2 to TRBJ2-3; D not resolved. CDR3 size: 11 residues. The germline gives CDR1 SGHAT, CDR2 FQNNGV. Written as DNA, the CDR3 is TGTACCAGCAGCATGTGGGCTACGCAGTATTTT. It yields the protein CTSSMWATQYF.

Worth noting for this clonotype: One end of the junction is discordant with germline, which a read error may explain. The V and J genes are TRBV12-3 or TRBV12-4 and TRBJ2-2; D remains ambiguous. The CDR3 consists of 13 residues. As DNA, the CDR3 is TGTGTCAGCAGTTTCAACTTCTTTGGGGAACTGTTTTTT. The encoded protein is CVSSFNFFGELFF.

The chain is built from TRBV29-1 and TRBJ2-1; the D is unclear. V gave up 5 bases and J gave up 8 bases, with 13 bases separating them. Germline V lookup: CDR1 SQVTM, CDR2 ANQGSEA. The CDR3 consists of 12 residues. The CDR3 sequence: CSVIMWVDEQFF. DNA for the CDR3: TGCAGCGTTATAATGTGGGTGGATGAGCAGTTCTTC.

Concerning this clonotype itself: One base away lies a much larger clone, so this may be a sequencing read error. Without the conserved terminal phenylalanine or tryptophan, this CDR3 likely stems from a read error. The CDR3 DNA is TGCAGCGTGGGTACAGGGGGCGGGCAGTACTCC. Translation gives CSVGTGGGQYS. V and J are TRBV29-1 and TRBJ2-7, with TRBD1 identical over 9 bases. The V gene end was trimmed by 6 bases and the J gene end by 9 bases; junction bases not matched to a gene: 6. Germline V gene data show CDR1 as SQVTM and CDR2 as ANQGSEA. The CDR3 spans 11 residues.

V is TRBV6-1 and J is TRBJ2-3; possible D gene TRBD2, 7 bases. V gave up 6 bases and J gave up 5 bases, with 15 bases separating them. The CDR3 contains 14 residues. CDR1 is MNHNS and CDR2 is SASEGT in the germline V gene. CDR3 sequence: CASSWPGGRDTQYF. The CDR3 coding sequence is TGTGCCAGCAGCTGGCCGGGGGGCAGAGATACGCAGTATTTT.

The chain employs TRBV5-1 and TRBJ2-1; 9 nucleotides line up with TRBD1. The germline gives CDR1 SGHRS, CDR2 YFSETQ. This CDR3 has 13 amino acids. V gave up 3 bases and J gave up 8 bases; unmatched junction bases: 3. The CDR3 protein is CASSSTGGYEQFF. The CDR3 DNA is TGCGCCAGCAGCTCGACAGGGGGGTATGAGCAGTTCTTC.

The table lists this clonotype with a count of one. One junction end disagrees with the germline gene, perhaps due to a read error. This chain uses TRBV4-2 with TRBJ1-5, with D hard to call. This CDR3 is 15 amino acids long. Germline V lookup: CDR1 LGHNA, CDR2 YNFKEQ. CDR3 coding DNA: TGTGTCAGCAACCAAGATCTGAGGGTCAATCATCCCCAGCATTTT. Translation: CVSNQDLRVNHPQHF.

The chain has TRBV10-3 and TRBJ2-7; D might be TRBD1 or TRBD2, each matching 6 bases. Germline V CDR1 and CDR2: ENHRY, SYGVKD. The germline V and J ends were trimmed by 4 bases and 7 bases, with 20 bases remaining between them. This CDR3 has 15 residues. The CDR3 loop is CAISGTRGGIYEQYF. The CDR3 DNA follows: TGTGCCATCAGTGGGACCAGAGGGGGGATCTATGAGCAGTACTTC.

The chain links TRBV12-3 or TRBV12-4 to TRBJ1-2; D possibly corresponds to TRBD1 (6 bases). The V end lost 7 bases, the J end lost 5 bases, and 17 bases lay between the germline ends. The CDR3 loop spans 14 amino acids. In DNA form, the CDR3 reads TGTGCCAGCATGGGGACATGGGCGCAGTATGGCTACACCTTC. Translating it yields CASMGTWAQYGYTF.

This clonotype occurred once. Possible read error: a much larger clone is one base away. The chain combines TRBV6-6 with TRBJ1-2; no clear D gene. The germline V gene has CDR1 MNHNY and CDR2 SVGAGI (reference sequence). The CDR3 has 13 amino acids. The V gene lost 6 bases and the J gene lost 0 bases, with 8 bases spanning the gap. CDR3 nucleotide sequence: TGTGCCAGCAGGACCGAGACTAACTATGGCTACACCTTC. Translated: CASRTETNYGYTF.

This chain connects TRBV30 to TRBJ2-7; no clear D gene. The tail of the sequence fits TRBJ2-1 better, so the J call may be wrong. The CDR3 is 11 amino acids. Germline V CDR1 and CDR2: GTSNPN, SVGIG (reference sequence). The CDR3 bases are TGTGCCTGGAGCGGTCCGTACGAGCAGTTCTTC. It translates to CAWSGPYEQFF.

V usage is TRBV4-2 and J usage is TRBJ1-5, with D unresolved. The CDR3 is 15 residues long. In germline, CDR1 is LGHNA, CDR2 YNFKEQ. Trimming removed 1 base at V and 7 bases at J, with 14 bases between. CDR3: CASSQAQSSDQPQHF. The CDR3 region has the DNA TGTGCCAGCAGCCAAGCACAGAGTAGCGACCAGCCCCAGCATTTT.

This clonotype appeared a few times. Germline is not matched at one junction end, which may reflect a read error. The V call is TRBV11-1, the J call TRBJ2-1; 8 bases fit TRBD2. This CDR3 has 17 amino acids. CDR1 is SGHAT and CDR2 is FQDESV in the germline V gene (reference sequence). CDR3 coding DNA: TGTGCCAGCAGCTGGTACCCAGCGGGAGTTACCTACAATGAGCAATTCTTC. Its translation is CASSWYPAGVTYNEQFF.

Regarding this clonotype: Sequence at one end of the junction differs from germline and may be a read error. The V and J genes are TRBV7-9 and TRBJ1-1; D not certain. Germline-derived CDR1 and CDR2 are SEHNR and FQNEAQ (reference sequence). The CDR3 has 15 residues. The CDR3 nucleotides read TGTGTCAGCAGCTTAGGTCTAGGGCCGAACACTGAAGCTTTCTTT. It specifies CVSSLGLGPNTEAFF.

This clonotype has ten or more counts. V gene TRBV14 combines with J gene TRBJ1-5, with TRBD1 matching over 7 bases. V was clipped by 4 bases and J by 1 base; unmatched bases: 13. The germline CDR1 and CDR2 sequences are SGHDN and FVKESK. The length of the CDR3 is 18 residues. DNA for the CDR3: TGTGCCAGCAGCCTGTACGGGACAGCCCTGAACAGCAATCAGCCCCAGCATTTT. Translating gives CASSLYGTALNSNQPQHF.

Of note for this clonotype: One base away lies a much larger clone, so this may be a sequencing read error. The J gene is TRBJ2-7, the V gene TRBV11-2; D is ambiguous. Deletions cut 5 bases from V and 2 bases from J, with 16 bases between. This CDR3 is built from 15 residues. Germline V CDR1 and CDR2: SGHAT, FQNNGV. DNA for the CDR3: TGTGCCAGCAGCCGAGCAGGAGAAGCCACCTACGAGCAGTACTTC. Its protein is CASSRAGEATYEQYF.

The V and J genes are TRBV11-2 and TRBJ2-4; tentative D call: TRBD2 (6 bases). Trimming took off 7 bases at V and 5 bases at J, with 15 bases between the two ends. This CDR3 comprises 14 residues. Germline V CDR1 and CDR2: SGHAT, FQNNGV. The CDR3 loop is CASIRGLVENIQYF. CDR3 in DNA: TGTGCCAGCATCCGGGGACTGGTGGAAAACATTCAGTACTTC.

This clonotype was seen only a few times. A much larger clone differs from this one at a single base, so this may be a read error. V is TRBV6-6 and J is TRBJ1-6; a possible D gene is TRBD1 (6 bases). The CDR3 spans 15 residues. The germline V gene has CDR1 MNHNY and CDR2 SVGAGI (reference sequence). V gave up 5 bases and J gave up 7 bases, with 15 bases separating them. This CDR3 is CASSPGGLRNSPLHF. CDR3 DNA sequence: TGTGCCAGCAGTCCTGGGGGGCTTCGGAATTCACCCCTCCACTTT.

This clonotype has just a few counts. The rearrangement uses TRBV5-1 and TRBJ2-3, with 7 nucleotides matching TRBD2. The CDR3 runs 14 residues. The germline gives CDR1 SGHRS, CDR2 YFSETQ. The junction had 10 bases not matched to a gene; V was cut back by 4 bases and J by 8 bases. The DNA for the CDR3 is TGCGCCAGCAGCGGGGGGGGTGCGGGGCCTACGCAGTATTTT. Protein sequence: CASSGGGAGPTQYF.

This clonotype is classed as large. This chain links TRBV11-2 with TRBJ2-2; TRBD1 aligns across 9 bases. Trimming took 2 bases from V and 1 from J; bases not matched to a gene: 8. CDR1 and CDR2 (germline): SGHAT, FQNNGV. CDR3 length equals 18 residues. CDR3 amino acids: CASSLYWTGVLNTGELFF. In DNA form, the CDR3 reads TGTGCCAGCAGCTTATACTGGACAGGGGTCCTGAACACCGGGGAGCTGTTTTTT.

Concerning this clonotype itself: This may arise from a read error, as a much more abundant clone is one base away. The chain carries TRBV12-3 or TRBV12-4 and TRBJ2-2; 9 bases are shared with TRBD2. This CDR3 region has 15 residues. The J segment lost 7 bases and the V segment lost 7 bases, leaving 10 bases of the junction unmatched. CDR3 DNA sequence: TGTGCCAGCAATGGGCCAGCGGGGGGTGACGGGGAGCTGTTTTTT. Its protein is CASNGPAGGDGELFF.

The CDR3 DNA reads as TGTGTGAGCAGCTTAGAGGTGACAGCAGGGGTCGAGACCCAGTACTTC. Translation: CVSSLEVTAGVETQYF. The V and J genes are TRBV11-1 and TRBJ2-5, with D perhaps matching TRBD1 (6 bases). The CDR3 length is 16 residues. Germline V gene data show CDR1 as SGHAT and CDR2 as FQDESV (reference sequence).

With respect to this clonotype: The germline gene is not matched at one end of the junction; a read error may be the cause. In DNA, the CDR3 is TGTGTCAGCTGTTACGGTCAAGTAGGGGGCTACACCTTC. The encoded protein is CVSCYGQVGGYTF. The V and J genes are TRBV6-6 and TRBJ1-2; D uncertain. Per germline, CDR1 MNHNY and CDR2 SVGAGI (reference sequence). CDR3 length: 13 residues.

CDR3 loop: CASSRVDEQYF. As DNA, the CDR3 is TGTGCCAGCAGTAGGGTGGACGAGCAGTACTTC. The V and J genes are TRBV9 and TRBJ2-7; no firm D call. This CDR3 region has 11 residues. The V gene lost 5 bases and the J gene lost 5 bases, with 8 bases spanning the gap. CDR1 SGDLS and CDR2 YYNGEE come from the germline V gene. Full variable domain (missing parts from reference TRBV9 and TRBJ2-7): DSGVTQTPKHLITATGQRVTLRCSPRSGDLSVYWYQQSLDQGLQFLIQYYNGEERAKGNILERFSAQQFPDLHSELNLSSLELGDSALYFCASSRVDEQYFGPGTRLTVT.

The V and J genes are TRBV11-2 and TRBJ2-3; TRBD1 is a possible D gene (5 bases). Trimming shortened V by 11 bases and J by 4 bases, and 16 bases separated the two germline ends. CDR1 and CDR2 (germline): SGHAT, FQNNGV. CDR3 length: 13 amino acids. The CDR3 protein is CAASLIGADTQYF. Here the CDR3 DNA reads TGTGCCGCCAGCTTGATAGGGGCAGATACGCAGTATTTT.